This TCR beta chain was obtained from a study of shared clonotypes between healthy human individuals. Broader study findings: Clonotypes shared by all four sorted-subset donors had higher generation probabilities than non-shared clonotypes.

Evenly divided among several immunoSEQ plates was the genomic DNA of each subset. Per the original data handling: ImmunoSEQ gave junction-only sequences without quality scores, so filtering differed. TCRdb's table, derived via immunoSEQ multiplex PCR, lists solely in-frame clones and lacks some. V and J calls and clone size follow that table, whereas D and trimming were derived from the DNA. The sample lists about 2.4 million clones, 93% seen once, with roughly 0.39% in the top ten. Concerning this clone itself: Its specificity is unknown.

Trimming at V came to 0 bases and at J to 3 bases, leaving 3 bases not matched to a gene. Germline CDR1 SGHTS, CDR2 YDEGEE. The CDR3 totals 16 residues. V and J are TRBV5-8 and TRBJ2-5; 12 nucleotides match TRBD2. This clonotype originated in a man aged 18 to 29 in good health. Some clones in this sample may be carry-over from other donors' samples. Sequenced: naive CD4+ T cells from PBMCs. Subset meaning: CD45RA+ positively selected. CDR3 amino acids: CASSLGLAGVEETQYF. As DNA, the CDR3 is TGTGCCAGCAGCTTGGGACTAGCGGGAGTCGAAGAGACCCAGTACTTC. The whole variable domain, remainder taken from reference TRBV5-8 and TRBJ2-5, is EAGVTQSPTHLIKTRGQQATLRCSPISGHTSVYWYQQALGLGLQFLLWYDEGEERNRGNFPPRFSGRQFPNYSSELNVNALELEDSALYLCASSLGLAGVEETQYFGPGTRLLVL.